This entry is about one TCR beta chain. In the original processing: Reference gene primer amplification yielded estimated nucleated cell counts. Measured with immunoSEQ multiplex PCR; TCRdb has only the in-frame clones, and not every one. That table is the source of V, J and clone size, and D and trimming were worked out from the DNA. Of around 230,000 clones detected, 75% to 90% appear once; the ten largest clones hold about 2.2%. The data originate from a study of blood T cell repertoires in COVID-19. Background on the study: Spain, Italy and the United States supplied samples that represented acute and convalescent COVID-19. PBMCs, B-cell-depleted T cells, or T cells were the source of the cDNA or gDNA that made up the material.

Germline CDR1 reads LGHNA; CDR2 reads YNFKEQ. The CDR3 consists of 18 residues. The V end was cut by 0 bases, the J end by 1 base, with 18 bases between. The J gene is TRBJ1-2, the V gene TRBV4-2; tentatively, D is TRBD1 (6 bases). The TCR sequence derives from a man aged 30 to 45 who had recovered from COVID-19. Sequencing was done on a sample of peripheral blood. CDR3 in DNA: TGTGCCAGCAGCCAAGATTCTGGGACATCCCGCGTTAACTATGGCTACACCTTC. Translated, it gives CASSQDSGTSRVNYGYTF.